This TCR beta chain was documented in a study of CD8+CD57+ T cells in acquired aplastic anemia. Across the study: The study obtained an average of roughly 2.9 ug of DNA from sorted CD4+ and CD8+ cells. Findings of the study overall: Patients had twenty-nine CD8+ CDR3 sequences in common with controls (the shared set).

This clonotype was seen a handful of times. Its antigen is currently unknown. Genomic DNA templated the TCR beta VDJ and CDR3 profiling. In TCRdb, the reads were re-called with MiXCR into one record per CDR3 protein. The sample has fewer than 80,000 distinct CDR3 sequences; approximately 70% are singletons. Sequenced patients had shown CD8+CD57+ cell expansion by flow cytometry. In all patients, the disease was severe acquired aplastic anemia. No therapy had been given to the patients at the time of blood sampling. The receptor was derived from a human donor with aplastic anemia. Sequencing was performed on sorted CD4+, CD8+, or CD8+CD57+ T cells (not recorded which) from PBMCs.

CDR3 in DNA: TGTGCCAGTAGTTCACAGGGAGGCGAGCAGTACTTC. Translated, it gives CASSSQGGEQYF. V and J are TRBV19 and TRBJ2-7, with D perhaps assigned TRBD1 or TRBD2 (6 bases each). The CDR3 totals 12 residues. V shed 5 bases and J shed 6 bases, with 11 bases lying between them. CDR1 is LNHDA and CDR2 is SQIVND in the germline V gene (reference sequence).